The 22 T cell receptor beta chains reported below all come from one sample, sequenced in a study of T cells after yellow fever vaccination (dated by TCRdb to the late 2010s). What this sample's treatment or condition label stands for: live attenuated yellow fever vaccine strain. Library method: 5' RACE. The listed sequencing device is Illumina HiSeq 2500. Clones were called with MiXCR by TCRdb after fastp trimmed the public reads at Q25, and only in-frame beta chains were retained. Every CDR3 protein is listed once, alongside the most common genes and DNA of its rows. The sample table records about 85,000 distinct CDR3 sequences; about an eighth of these occur just once. The top ten clonotypes cover 20% to 25% of the sample. The sample here was CD8+ T cells not binding an NS4B(214-222) dextramer, sorted from PBMCs, taken roughly 20 days after the first yellow fever vaccination. The cell subset or site label here, explained by the study, means: NS4B epitope dextramer-negative CD8 T cells. These receptors came from a man between 18 and 29 years old who received the YFV17D yellow fever vaccine.

This clonotype appeared a few times. V usage is TRBV29-1 and J usage is TRBJ1-2, with 8 bases matching TRBD1. CDR1 SQVTM and CDR2 ANQGSEA come from the germline V gene. The CDR3 loop spans 14 amino acids. Losses at the gene ends were 6 bases for V and 5 bases for J; bases not matched to a gene: 11. Here the CDR3 reads CSVWTGWSIYGYTF. For the CDR3, the DNA is TGCAGCGTCTGGACAGGGTGGAGTATTTATGGCTACACCTTC.

The V gene is TRBV2, the J gene TRBJ2-5; D is ambiguous. V lost 5 bases to trimming and J lost 3 bases, with 22 bases between them. Looked up from germline, CDR1 is SNHLY and CDR2 is FYNNEI. The CDR3 runs to 17 residues. This CDR3 is CASSLTLSAATEETQYF. The DNA of the CDR3 is TGTGCCAGCAGTCTTACCCTGAGCGCGGCTACCGAAGAGACCCAGTACTTC.

This chain joins TRBV10-3 and TRBJ2-2; D ambiguous. Germline CDR1 and CDR2: ENHRY and SYGVKD. The V end lost 8 bases, the J end lost 4 bases, and 11 bases lay between the germline ends. The CDR3 runs to 13 residues. The CDR3 region is CAIRPDITGELFF. CDR3 nucleotides: TGTGCCATCCGACCTGACATCACCGGGGAGCTGTTTTTT.

This clonotype was seen more than once but under ten times. This chain links TRBV4-1 with TRBJ2-7, with TRBD1 as a possible D gene (5 bases). V gave up 1 base and J gave up 4 bases, with 14 bases separating them. Germline lookup yields CDR1 MGHRA and CDR2 YSYEKL. This CDR3 is 15 amino acids long. CDR3 in DNA: TGCGCCAGCAGCCAAGGCCCAGGCAGGGTATACGAGCAGTACTTC. It encodes CASSQGPGRVYEQYF.

This clonotype has at least ten counts. The J gene is TRBJ2-5, the V gene TRBV29-1; TRBD1 matches 7 bases. Looked up from germline, CDR1 is SQVTM and CDR2 is ANQGSEA. This CDR3 is built from 16 residues. The V segment lost 0 bases and the J segment 0 bases; nucleotides outside the gene matches: 7. In nucleotides, the CDR3 is TGCAGCGTTGAAGACCCGACAGGGACGTACCAAGAGACCCAGTACTTC. Protein product: CSVEDPTGTYQETQYF.

Many counts were recorded for this clonotype. The chain combines TRBV13 with TRBJ2-5; D may be TRBD1 or TRBD2 (6 bases each). The ends were cut back, 4 bases at V and 3 bases at J, with 18 bases in the middle. Germline V lookup: CDR1 PRHDT, CDR2 FYEKMQ (reference sequence). The CDR3 runs 16 residues. The CDR3 sequence is CASSSSPGAEKETQYF. The DNA for the CDR3 is TGTGCCAGCAGCTCTTCCCCGGGGGCCGAAAAAGAGACCCAGTACTTC.

This clonotype occurred a few times. V and J are TRBV5-1 and TRBJ2-1, with 14 bases that match TRBD2. The V segment lost 3 bases and the J segment 8 bases; nucleotides outside the gene matches: 4. Germline V gene data show CDR1 as SGHRS and CDR2 as YFSETQ. There are 15 residues in the CDR3. CDR3 sequence reads: CASSWMTSGGDEQFF. In DNA, the CDR3 is TGCGCCAGCAGCTGGATGACTAGCGGGGGGGATGAGCAGTTCTTC.

The chain recombines TRBV5-1 with TRBJ2-5; the D is unclear. The CDR3 extends over 14 amino acids. CDR1 is SGHRS, CDR2 YFSETQ, per germline. Deletions cut 1 base from V and 1 base from J, with 8 bases between. In nucleotides, the CDR3 is TGCGCCAGCAGCTTGACAACAGTCCAAGAGACCCAGTACTTC. Translating gives CASSLTTVQETQYF.

The gene calls are TRBV7-8 and TRBJ2-1; 11 bases are shared with TRBD2. The CDR3 contains 17 residues. J gave up 1 base and V 2 bases, and 4 bases lay outside the gene matches. Germline V gene lookup returns CDR1 SGHVS and CDR2 FQNEAQ. The CDR3 reads CASSLFLAGGSYNEQFF. In DNA form, the CDR3 reads TGTGCCAGCAGCTTATTCCTAGCGGGGGGTTCCTACAATGAGCAGTTCTTC.

This chain connects TRBV11-2 to TRBJ2-7; D is possibly TRBD2 (6 bases). V was pared by 0 bases and J by 3 bases, with 12 bases between. Germline-derived CDR1 and CDR2 are SGHAT and FQNNGV. This CDR3 is 15 amino acids long. The CDR3 DNA sequence: TGTGCCAGCAGCTTAGATGGGGGGAGATACTACGAGCAGTACTTC. It yields the protein CASSLDGGRYYEQYF.

The CDR3 DNA sequence: TGTGCCAGCAGTTTCGGTCTTCCCCTCTTGTACGAGCAGTACGTC. Translation gives CASSFGLPLLYEQYV. The V call is TRBV6-2 or TRBV6-3, the J call TRBJ2-7; D gene unclear. V was shortened by 4 bases and J by 4 bases, with 17 bases between the two germline ends. The CDR3 is 15 amino acids. CDR1 MNHEY and CDR2 SVGEGT come from the germline V gene.

In its sample, this clonotype was seen a few times. The V and J genes are TRBV10-3 and TRBJ1-5, with D perhaps matching TRBD1 (6 bases). The germline gives CDR1 ENHRY, CDR2 SYGVKD. Trimming pared 0 bases from V and 2 bases from J, leaving 8 bases between. The CDR3 is 15 amino acids. The CDR3 loop reads CAISESGAGNQPQHF. The CDR3 nucleotides are TGTGCCATCAGTGAGTCGGGGGCGGGCAATCAGCCCCAGCATTTT.

This chain uses TRBV21-1 with TRBJ1-1; TRBD1, as called in the table, went unchecked against the DNA. TRBV21-1 is listed as a pseudogene. There are 16 residues in the CDR3. CDR3 loop: CASSKVEGMGETEAFF. CDR3 DNA: TGTGCCAGCAGCAAAGTAGAGGGGATGGGGGAGACTGAAGCTTTCTTT.

This clonotype has a handful of counts. The chain employs TRBV7-8 and TRBJ2-5; 9 bases are a match to TRBD2. Looked up from germline, CDR1 is SGHVS and CDR2 is FQNEAQ. The trim removed 7 bases at V and 2 bases at J, leaving 5 bases unmatched. CDR3 length equals 14 residues. CDR3 protein: CASTPAGGQETQYF. CDR3 DNA sequence: TGTGCCAGCACCCCAGCGGGGGGTCAAGAGACCCAGTACTTC.

This chain joins TRBV20-1 and TRBJ2-7; no clear D gene. The V end lost 1 base, the J end lost 2 bases, and 18 bases lay between the germline ends. CDR1 is DFQATT, CDR2 SNEGSKA, per germline (reference sequence). This CDR3 region has 16 residues. This CDR3 is CSARALAPIFPYEQYF. CDR3 bases: TGCAGTGCTAGAGCCTTGGCACCGATCTTCCCCTACGAGCAGTACTTC.

This clonotype was detected a few times. This chain joins TRBV7-8 and TRBJ2-1, with 7 nucleotides matching TRBD2. The CDR3 is made up of 15 amino acids. Trimming cost V 3 bases and J 4 bases; bases outside gene matches: 6. Germline V gives CDR1 SGHVS, CDR2 FQNEAQ. The CDR3, as DNA: TGTGCCAGCAGCTTGGCTAGCGGCGTATACAATGAGCAGTTCTTC. Translating gives CASSLASGVYNEQFF.

The rearrangement links TRBV6-1 to TRBJ1-1, with 7 bases lining up with TRBD1. The germline V gene has CDR1 MNHNS and CDR2 SASEGT. With 6 bases clipped from V and 4 bases from J, the junction kept 5 bases outside the gene matches. The CDR3 consists of 13 residues. The CDR3 loop reads CASSRQGGTEAFF. CDR3 sequence (DNA): TGTGCCAGCAGCCGACAGGGAGGCACTGAAGCTTTCTTT.

V usage is TRBV12-3 or TRBV12-4 and J usage is TRBJ2-1; D is undetermined. V lost 4 bases and J 4 bases, leaving 11 bases between the germline ends. CDR3 size: 14 residues. Written as DNA, the CDR3 is TGTGCCAGCAGTTCTAGTAACCCTTACAATGAGCAGTTCTTC. It codes for CASSSSNPYNEQFF.

There are a few counts of this clonotype. The chain recombines TRBV12-3 or TRBV12-4 with TRBJ1-1; 7 bases match TRBD1. The ends lost 6 bases at V and 2 bases at J; junction bases unmatched: 6. The CDR3 has 14 residues. The CDR3 reads CASSPDRANTEAFF. CDR3 sequence (DNA): TGTGCCAGCAGCCCCGACAGGGCTAACACTGAAGCTTTCTTT.

The rearrangement links TRBV7-3 to TRBJ2-1; D gene unclear. Germline loops: CDR1 SGHTA, CDR2 FQGTGA. The CDR3 is 13 residues long. V was shortened by 3 bases and J by 8 bases, with 11 bases between the two germline ends. The CDR3 loop is CASSFSLSDEQFF. The DNA for the CDR3 is TGTGCCAGCAGCTTCTCACTGAGTGATGAGCAGTTCTTC.

This clonotype was detected only a few times. V usage is TRBV10-3 and J usage is TRBJ2-6, with unresolved D. The CDR3 totals 16 residues. Germline CDR1 is ENHRY and CDR2 is SYGVKD. Trimming removed 4 bases at V and 0 bases at J, with 10 bases between. The CDR3 loop is CAISGTAGSGANVLTF. CDR3 in DNA: TGTGCCATCAGTGGTACCGCAGGCTCTGGGGCCAACGTCCTGACTTTC.

This clonotype was seen a few times. In DNA form, the CDR3 reads TGTGCCAGCAGCCCCAAACCCCGGACAGCCACCACCCCCTACAATGAGCAGTTCTTC. Translation: CASSPKPRTATTPYNEQFF. V gene TRBV7-9 combines with J gene TRBJ2-1; TRBD1 might be the D (6 bases). Trimming took 5 bases from V and 2 from J, leaving 25 bases between them. In germline, CDR1 is SEHNR, CDR2 FQNEAQ (reference sequence). The CDR3 contains 19 residues.